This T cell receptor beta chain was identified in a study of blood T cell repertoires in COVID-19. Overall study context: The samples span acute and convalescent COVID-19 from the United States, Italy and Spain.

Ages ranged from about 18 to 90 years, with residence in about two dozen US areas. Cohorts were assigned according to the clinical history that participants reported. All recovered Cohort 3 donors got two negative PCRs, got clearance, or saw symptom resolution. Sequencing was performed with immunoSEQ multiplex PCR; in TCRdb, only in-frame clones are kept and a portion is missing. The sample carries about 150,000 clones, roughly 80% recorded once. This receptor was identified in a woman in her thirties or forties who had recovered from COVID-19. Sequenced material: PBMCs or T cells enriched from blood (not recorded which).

CDR3 sequence reads: CASSQPTGGRNQPQHF. The CDR3 coding sequence is TGCGCCAGCAGCCAGCCGACAGGGGGTCGCAATCAGCCCCAGCATTTT. J is TRBJ1-5 and V is TRBV4-1, with 9 bases lining up with TRBD1. Germline-derived CDR1 and CDR2 are MGHRA and YSYEKL. The CDR3 length is 16 residues. With 3 bases clipped from V and 2 bases from J, the junction kept 5 bases outside the gene matches.